This T cell receptor (beta chain) was obtained from a study of shared clonotypes between healthy human individuals. In the study overall: The cohort had two women and three men, ages 18 to 49.

Germline lookup yields CDR1 SGHVS and CDR2 FNYEAQ. The CDR3 spans 15 residues. V shed 5 bases and J 0 bases; nucleotides not matched to a gene: 7. Assay execution proceeded at the deep level. Original methodology: Filtering of immunoSEQ junctional sequences could not match full-length read filtering. Here immunoSEQ multiplex PCR was the method, and the copy in TCRdb shows in-frame clones only, minus some. D and trimming were read from the DNA, whereas the V and J calls and clone size are those reported in that table. The table records roughly 1,800,000 clones, roughly 95% of them present only once. It was CD45RO-negative cells, positively selected for CCR7, that made up naive CD8 cells, with terminally differentiated effector memory CD45RA+ cells excluded. As concerns this clone: Antigen unknown.

Study-wide results and caveats: Represented diversity, genetic and exposure-history alike, was limited by few donors.

The TCR sequence derives from a man in his late teens or twenties in good health. The chain is built from TRBV7-6 and TRBJ2-7; 7 nucleotides line up with TRBD2. Material for sequencing was naive CD8+ T cells sorted from blood. The DNA for the CDR3 is TGTGCCAGCAGCGCGTACGGGGGGAGCTCCTACGAGCAGTACTTC. Translating it yields CASSAYGGSSYEQYF.